This T cell receptor (beta chain) is drawn from a study of T-cell reconstitution after alpha-beta-depleted transplantation in children. The V and J ends lost 2 bases and 8 bases respectively, with 7 bases between them. From germline, CDR1 is SGHDT and CDR2 YYEEEE. The length of the CDR3 is 11 residues. The TCRbeta library incorporated unique molecular identifiers. MiXCR, run by TCRdb on the PCR reads, gives a single entry per CDR3 protein. The table lists about 400,000 distinct CDR3 sequences, roughly 22% of them singletons. This sequence originates from a human donor who donated a stem cell graft to a child with acute myeloid leukemia. The chain joins TRBV5-6 to TRBJ1-1; D unresolved. The material was PBMCs from the stem cell graft donor, obtained from the stem cell graft. CDR3 sequence (DNA): TGTGCCAGCAGCTTAGGACCGGAAGCTTTCTTT. Amino acid sequence: CASSLGPEAFF.